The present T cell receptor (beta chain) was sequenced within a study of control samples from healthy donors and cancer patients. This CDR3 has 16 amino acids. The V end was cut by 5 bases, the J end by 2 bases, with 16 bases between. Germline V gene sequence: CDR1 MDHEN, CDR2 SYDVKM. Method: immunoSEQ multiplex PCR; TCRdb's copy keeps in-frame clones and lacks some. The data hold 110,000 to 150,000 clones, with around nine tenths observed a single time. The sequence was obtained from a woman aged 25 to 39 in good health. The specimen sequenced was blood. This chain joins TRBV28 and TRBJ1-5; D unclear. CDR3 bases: TGTGCCAGCAGTCTTCGACCCGGCGGGGGCAATCAGCCCCAGCATTTT. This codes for CASSLRPGGGNQPQHF.